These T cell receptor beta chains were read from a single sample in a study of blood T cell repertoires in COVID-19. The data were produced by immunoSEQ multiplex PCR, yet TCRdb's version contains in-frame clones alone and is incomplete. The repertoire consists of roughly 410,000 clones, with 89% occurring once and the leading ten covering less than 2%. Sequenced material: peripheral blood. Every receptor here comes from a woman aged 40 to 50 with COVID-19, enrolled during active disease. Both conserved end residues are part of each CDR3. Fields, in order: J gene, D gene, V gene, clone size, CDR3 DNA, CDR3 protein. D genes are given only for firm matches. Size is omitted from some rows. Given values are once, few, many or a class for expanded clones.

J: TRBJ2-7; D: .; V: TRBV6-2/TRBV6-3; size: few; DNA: TGTGCCAGCAGTTACTCGATGCTCAGGGCAAACGAGCAGTACTTC; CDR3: CASSYSMLRANEQYF
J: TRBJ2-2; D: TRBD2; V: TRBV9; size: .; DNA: TGTGCCAGCAGCGTCCTCGCGGGGGGCCACGGGGAGCTGTTTTTT; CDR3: CASSVLAGGHGELFF
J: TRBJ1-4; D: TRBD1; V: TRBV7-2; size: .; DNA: TGTGCCAGCAGCTCGAGCGGTTACAGGGGCTCTAATGAAAAACTGTTTTTT; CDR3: CASSSSGYRGSNEKLFF
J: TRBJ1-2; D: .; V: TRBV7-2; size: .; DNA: TGTGCCAGCAGCACCGGGACTTACCCGGAGGGCTATGGCTACACCTTC; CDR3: CASSTGTYPEGYGYTF
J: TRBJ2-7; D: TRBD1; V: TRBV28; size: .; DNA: TGTGCCAGCAGTTTCGCGCCTCCGGGACAGGGGTTCCACGAGCAGTACTTC; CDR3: CASSFAPPGQGFHEQYF
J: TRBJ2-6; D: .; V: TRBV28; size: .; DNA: TGTGCCAGCAGGGGGACACCCTCTGGGGCCAACGTCCTGACTTTC; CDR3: CASRGTPSGANVLTF
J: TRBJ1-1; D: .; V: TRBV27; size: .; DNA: TGTGCCAGCAGTTTATCATCGGTCAACTCTGAAGCTTTCTTT; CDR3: CASSLSSVNSEAFF
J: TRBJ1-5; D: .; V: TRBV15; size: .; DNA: TGTGCCACCAGCAGAGTCCCCCCTCAGGTAGGCAATCAGCCCCAGCATTTT; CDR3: CATSRVPPQVGNQPQHF
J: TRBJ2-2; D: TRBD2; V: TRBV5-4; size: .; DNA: TGTGCCAGCAGCTTGGCGGGAGGGAGGACCGGGGAGCTGTTTTTT; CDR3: CASSLAGGRTGELFF
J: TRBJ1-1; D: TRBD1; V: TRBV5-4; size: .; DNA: TGTGCCAGCAGCCGAGTGAACAGGGGGCATACTGAAGCTTTCTTT; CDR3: CASSRVNRGHTEAFF
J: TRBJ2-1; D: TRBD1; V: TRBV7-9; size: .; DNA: TGTGCCAGCAGCCCCGGGACAGGTAGCCACAATGAGCAGTTCTTC; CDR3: CASSPGTGSHNEQFF
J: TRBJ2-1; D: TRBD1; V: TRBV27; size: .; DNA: TGTGCCAGCAGTTTAGTCGGAACTACCCGGGACAGCAACAATGAGCAGTTCTTC; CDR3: CASSLVGTTRDSNNEQFF
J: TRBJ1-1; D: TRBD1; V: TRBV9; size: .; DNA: TGTGCCAGCAGCGTGGACAGGGGGCAAACTGAAGCTTTCTTT; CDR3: CASSVDRGQTEAFF
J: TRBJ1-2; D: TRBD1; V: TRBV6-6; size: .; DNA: TGTGCCAGCAGTCCTCAGGTCGGGACAGGGGGGTACTATGGCTACACCTTC; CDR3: CASSPQVGTGGYYGYTF
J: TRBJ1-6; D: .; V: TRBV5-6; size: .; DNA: TGTGCCAGCAGCTACACCGCCCCCGGGTCACCCCTCCACTTT; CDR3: CASSYTAPGSPLHF
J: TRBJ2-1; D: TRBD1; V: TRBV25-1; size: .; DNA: TGTGCCAGCAGGTCCGGGACAGGGATCGCGGATGAGCAGTTCTTC; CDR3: CASRSGTGIADEQFF
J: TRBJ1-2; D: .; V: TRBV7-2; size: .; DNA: TGTGCCAGCAGCAGTGGACGGGGATACAACTATGGCTACACCTTC; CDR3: CASSSGRGYNYGYTF
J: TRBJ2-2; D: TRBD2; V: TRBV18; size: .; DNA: TGTGCCAGCTCACCACCGGAGGGAGGGGTATACGGAGCGAACACCGGGGAGCTGTTTTTT; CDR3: CASSPPEGGVYGANTGELFF
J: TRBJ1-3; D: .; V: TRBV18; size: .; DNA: TGTGCCAGCTCACCACGGACAGCCGGAAACACCATATATTTT; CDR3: CASSPRTAGNTIYF
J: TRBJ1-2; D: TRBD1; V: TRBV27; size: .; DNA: TGTGCCTCTGGAGGTCCCCGGACAGGGGGCGAGCGGTATGGCTACACCTTC; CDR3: CASGGPRTGGERYGYTF
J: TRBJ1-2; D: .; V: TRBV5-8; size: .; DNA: TGTGCCAGCAGCTTAGCTGACAGTCGACAGTACTATGGCTACACCTTC; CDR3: CASSLADSRQYYGYTF
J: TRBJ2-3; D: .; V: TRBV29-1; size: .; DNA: TGCAGCGTTTCCAGAGGAGATACGCAGTATTTT; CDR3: CSVSRGDTQYF
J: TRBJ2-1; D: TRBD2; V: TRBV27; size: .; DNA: TGTGCCAGCAGCCCCGACGCTAGCGGATACAATGAGCAGTTCTTC; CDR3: CASSPDASGYNEQFF
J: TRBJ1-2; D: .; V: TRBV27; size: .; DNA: TGTGCCAGCTACTCAATATCGGCGGAGAACTATGGCTACACCTTC; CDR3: CASYSISAENYGYTF
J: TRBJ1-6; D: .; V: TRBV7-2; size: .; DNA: TGTGCCAGCAGCCCGGACCTGGGGCCGAATTCACCCCTCCACTTT; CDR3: CASSPDLGPNSPLHF
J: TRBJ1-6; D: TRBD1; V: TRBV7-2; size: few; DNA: TGTGCCAGCAGCTTATCCCGGACAGGGCCCTCACCCCTCCACTTT; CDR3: CASSLSRTGPSPLHF
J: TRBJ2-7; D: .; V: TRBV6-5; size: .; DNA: TGTGCCAGCAGTTATAGTCCTCCTTACTACGAGCAGTACTTC; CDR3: CASSYSPPYYEQYF
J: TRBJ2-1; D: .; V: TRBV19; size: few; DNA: TGTGCCAGTACCCGTAAGGATATGGGGAGCTCCTACAATGAGCAGTTCTTC; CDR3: CASTRKDMGSSYNEQFF
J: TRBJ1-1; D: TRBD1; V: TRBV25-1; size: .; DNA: TGTGCCAGCAGGGCCGGGACAGGGGCTATGAACACTGAAGCTTTCTTT; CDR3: CASRAGTGAMNTEAFF
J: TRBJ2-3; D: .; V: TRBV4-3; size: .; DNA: TGCGCCAGCAGCACTAAACTTGGGCGGGGCCTCAGCACAGATACGCAGTATTTT; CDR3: CASSTKLGRGLSTDTQYF
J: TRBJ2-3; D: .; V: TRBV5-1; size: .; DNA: TGCGCCAGCAGCACCGGTGCTAGCACAGATACGCAGTATTTT; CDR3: CASSTGASTDTQYF
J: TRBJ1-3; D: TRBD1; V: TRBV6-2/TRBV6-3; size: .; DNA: TGTGCCAGCAGTTACCCGGGGACAGGGTACAAACCGGCTGGAAACACCATATATTTT; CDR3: CASSYPGTGYKPAGNTIYF
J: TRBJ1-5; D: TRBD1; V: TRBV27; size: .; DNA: TGTGCCAGCAGTCCCCGGGACAGAACTCAGCCCCAGCATTTT; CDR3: CASSPRDRTQPQHF
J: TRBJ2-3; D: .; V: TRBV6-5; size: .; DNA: TGTGCCAGCAGTCGACAGGACAGAGACACAGATACGCAGTATTTT; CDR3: CASSRQDRDTDTQYF
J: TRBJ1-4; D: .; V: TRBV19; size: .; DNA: TGTGCCAGTAGTGAGACAGTTAATGAAAAACTGTTTTTT; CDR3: CASSETVNEKLFF
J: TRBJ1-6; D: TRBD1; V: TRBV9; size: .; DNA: TGTGCCAGCAGCGCGTACAGGGGGGAGCCCCTCCACTTT; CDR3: CASSAYRGEPLHF
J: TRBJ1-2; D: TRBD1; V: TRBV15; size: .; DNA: TGTGCCACCAGCAGAGATAACACAGGGGGCTATGGCTACACCTTC; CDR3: CATSRDNTGGYGYTF
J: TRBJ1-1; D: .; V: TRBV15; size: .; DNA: TGTGCCACCAGCACCCGAGGCACTGAAGCTTTCTTT; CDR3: CATSTRGTEAFF
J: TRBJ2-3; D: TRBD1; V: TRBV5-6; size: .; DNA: TGTGCCAGCAGCTGGGACAGGGATAACACAGATACGCAGTATTTT; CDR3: CASSWDRDNTDTQYF
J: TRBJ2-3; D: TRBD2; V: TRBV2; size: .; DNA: TGTGCCAGCAGGATACTAGCGGGAGCAGATACGCAGTATTTT; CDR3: CASRILAGADTQYF
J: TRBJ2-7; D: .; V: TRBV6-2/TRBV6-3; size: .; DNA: TGTGCCAGCAGTTCCCCCCTCCCGATACAGTCGTCCTACGAGCAGTACTTC; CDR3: CASSSPLPIQSSYEQYF
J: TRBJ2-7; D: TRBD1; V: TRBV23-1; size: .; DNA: TGCGCCAGCAGGGACAGGGAGGCTAGCCGCGAGCAGTACTTC; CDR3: CASRDREASREQYF
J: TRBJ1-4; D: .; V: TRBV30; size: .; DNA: TGTGCCTGGAGTGTTGGCGGTACTAATGAAAAACTGTTTTTT; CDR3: CAWSVGGTNEKLFF
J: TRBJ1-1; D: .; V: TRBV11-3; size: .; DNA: TGTGCCAGCAGCTTAGGCCAGATGAACACTGAAGCTTTCTTT; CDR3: CASSLGQMNTEAFF
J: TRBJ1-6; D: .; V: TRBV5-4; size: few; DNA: TGTGCCAGCAGCTTCGACTATTCACCCCTCCACTTT; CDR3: CASSFDYSPLHF
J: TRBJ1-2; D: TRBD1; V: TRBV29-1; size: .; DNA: TGCAGCGTTAACGGACAGGGAGGGTATGGCTACACCTTC; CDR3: CSVNGQGGYGYTF
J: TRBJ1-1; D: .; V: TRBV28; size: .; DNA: TGTGCCAGCGCTAAAGGGGGTTTTAACACTGAAGCTTTCTTT; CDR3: CASAKGGFNTEAFF
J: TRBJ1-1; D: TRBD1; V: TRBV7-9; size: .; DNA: TGTGCCAGCAGCCCTAAAATTGACAGGGGGCCCCGGAGAGCTTTCTTT; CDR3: CASSPKIDRGPRRAFF
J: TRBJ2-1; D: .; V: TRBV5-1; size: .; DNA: TGCGCCAGCAGGGTTTCCGGCAATGAGCAGTTCTTC; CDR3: CASRVSGNEQFF
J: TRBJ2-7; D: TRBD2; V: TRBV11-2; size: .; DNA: TGTGCCAGCAGCACTTCTAGCGGGAGGGGCTACGAGCAGTACTTC; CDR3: CASSTSSGRGYEQYF
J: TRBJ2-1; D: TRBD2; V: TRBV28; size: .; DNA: TGTGCCAGCAGTTTAGTATCTGGCGGGAGGAAAGATGAGCAGTTCTTC; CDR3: CASSLVSGGRKDEQFF
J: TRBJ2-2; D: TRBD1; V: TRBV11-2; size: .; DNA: TGTGCCAGCAGCTTAGGTTTCGGGGGACAGGGGGCAACCGGGGAGCTGTTTTTT; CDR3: CASSLGFGGQGATGELFF
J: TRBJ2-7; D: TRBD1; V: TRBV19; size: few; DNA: TGTGCCAGTAGTACGGACAGGGATTCTACGGCGCAGTACTTC; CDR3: CASSTDRDSTAQYF
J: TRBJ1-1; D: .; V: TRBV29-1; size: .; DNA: TGCAGCGTTGAACGTTCACAGGAAGCTTTCTTT; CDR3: CSVERSQEAFF
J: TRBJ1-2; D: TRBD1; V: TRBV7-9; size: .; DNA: TGTGCCAGCAGCCTGGACAGGGGGCGTTATGGCTACACCTTC; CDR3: CASSLDRGRYGYTF
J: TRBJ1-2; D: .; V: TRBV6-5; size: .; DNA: TGTGCCAGCAGTTACTTACCGGGTTCTATAAACTATGGCTACACCTTC; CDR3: CASSYLPGSINYGYTF
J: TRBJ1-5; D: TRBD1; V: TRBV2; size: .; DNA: TGTGCCAGCAGTGATGAGGGGGACAGGGCCGGGAATCAGCCCCAGCATTTT; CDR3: CASSDEGDRAGNQPQHF
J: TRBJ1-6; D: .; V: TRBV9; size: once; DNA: TGTGCCAGCGCACGGGACACCAACTCACCCCTCCACTTT; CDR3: CASARDTNSPLHF
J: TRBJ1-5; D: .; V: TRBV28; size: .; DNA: TGTGCCAGCAGTACAGGGACACGCCAGCCCCAGCATTTT; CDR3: CASSTGTRQPQHF
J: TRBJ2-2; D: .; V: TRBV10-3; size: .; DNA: TGTGCCATCAGTGAGTCGGTGCAGATGAACACCGGGGAGCTGTTTTTT; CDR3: CAISESVQMNTGELFF